The sequence of this T cell receptor (beta chain) was determined in a study of blood T cell repertoires in COVID-19. Using immunoSEQ multiplex PCR, the repertoire was profiled, and TCRdb retains in-frame clones only, with some absent. The data show tens of thousands of clones, about 91% seen once. This CDR3 comprises 15 residues. With 4 bases clipped from V and 2 bases from J, the junction kept 1 base outside the gene matches. The V gene's germline CDR1 is MNHEY and CDR2 SVGAGI. This receptor was taken from a man aged 45-65 years with active COVID-19. The chain uses TRBV6-5 and TRBJ2-2; TRBD1 matches 10 bases. Sequencing was done on a sample of peripheral blood. CDR3 in amino acids: CASSSTGGNTGELFF. The CDR3 coding sequence is TGTGCCAGCAGTTCGACAGGGGGCAACACCGGGGAGCTGTTTTTT.